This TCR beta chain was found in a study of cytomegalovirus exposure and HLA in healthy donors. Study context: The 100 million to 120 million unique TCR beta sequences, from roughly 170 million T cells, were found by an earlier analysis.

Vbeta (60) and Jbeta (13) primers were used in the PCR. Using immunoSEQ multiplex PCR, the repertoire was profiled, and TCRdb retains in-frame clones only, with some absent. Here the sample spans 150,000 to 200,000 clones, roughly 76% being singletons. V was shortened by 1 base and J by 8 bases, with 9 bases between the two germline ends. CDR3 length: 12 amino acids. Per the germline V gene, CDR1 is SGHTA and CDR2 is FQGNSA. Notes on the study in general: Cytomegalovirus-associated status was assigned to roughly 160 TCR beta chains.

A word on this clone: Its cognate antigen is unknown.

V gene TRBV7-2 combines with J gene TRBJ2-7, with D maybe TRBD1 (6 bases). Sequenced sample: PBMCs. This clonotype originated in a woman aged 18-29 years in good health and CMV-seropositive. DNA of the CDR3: TGTGCCAGCAGCTTAGGTGGGGGCCAGCAGTACTTC. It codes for CASSLGGGQQYF.